One sample yielded the 3 T cell receptor beta chains listed below, sequenced in a study of blood T cell repertoires in COVID-19 (dated by TCRdb to about 2020). Library preparation used the immunoSEQ multiplex PCR assay. Held by TCRdb, this immuneACCESS table contains in-frame sequences only and omits some clones. Under half of the omission traces to an unresolved V gene where checked; the cause of the rest is unknown. Present in this sample are about 280,000 clones, 70% to 90% of which were seen just once. The top ten clones comprise approximately 5.1% of the sample. The specimen sequenced was peripheral blood. Every receptor here comes from a man aged 50-59 years with active or convalescent COVID-19.

V and J are TRBV18 and TRBJ1-5; 8 bases are a match to TRBD1. The germline V gene encodes CDR1 KGHSH and CDR2 LQKENI. V lost 5 bases to trimming and J lost 7 bases; unmatched junction nucleotides: 7. CDR3 size: 14 residues. The CDR3 DNA reads TGTGCCAGCTCATCTACAGGGGGACGACAGCCCCAGCATTTT. Its translation is CASSSTGGRQPQHF. Filled out from reference TRBV18 and TRBJ1-5, the complete variable domain reads NAGVMQNPRHLVRRRGQEARLRCSPMKGHSHVYWYRQLPEEGLKFMVYLQKENIIDESGMPKERFSAEFPKEGPSILRIQQVVRGDSAAYFCASSSTGGRQPQHFGDGTRLSIL.

This clone has a single count. The chain joins TRBV27 to TRBJ2-1, with D tentatively TRBD2 (6 bases). The CDR3 consists of 15 residues. V was clipped by 4 bases and J by 0 bases, with 10 bases between them. The germline V gene has CDR1 MNHEY and CDR2 SMNVEV (reference sequence). The CDR3 DNA follows: TGTGCCAGCAGTTCCGGCGGGAACTCCTACAATGAGCAGTTCTTC. This codes for CASSSGGNSYNEQFF.

The CDR3 nucleotides read TGTGCCAGCAGCCAAGGGCGGTCGGGGGTTGGGAATGAGCAGTTCTTC. This encodes CASSQGRSGVGNEQFF. The chain joins TRBV4-2 to TRBJ2-1; maybe TRBD2 (6 bases). Germline V lookup: CDR1 LGHNA, CDR2 YNFKEQ. V was cut by 1 base and J by 7 bases, with 17 bases left in between. This CDR3 has 16 amino acids.